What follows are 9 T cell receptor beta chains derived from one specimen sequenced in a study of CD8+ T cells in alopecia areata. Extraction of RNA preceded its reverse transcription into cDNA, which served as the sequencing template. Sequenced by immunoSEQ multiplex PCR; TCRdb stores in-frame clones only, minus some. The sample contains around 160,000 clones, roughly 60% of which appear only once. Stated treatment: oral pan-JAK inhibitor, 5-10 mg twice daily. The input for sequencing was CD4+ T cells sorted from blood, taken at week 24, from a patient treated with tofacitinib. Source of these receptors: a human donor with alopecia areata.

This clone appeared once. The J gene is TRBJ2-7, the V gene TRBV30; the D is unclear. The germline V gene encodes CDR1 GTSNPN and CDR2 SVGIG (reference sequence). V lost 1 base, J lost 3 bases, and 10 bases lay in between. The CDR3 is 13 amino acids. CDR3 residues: CAWSAPNGYEQYF. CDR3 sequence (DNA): TGTGCCTGGAGTGCCCCCAACGGCTACGAGCAGTACTTC.

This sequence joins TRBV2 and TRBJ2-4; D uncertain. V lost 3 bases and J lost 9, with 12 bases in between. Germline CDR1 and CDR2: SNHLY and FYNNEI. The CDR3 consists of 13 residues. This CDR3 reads CASSDEGLGIQYF. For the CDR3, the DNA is TGTGCCAGCAGTGATGAAGGGCTAGGCATTCAGTACTTC.

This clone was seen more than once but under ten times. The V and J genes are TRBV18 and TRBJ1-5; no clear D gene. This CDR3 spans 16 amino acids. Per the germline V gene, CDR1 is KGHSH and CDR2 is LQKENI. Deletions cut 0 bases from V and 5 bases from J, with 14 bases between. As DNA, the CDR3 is TGTGCCAGCTCACCACCGATGGGCCCCCCGGATCAGCCCCAGCATTTT. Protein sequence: CASSPPMGPPDQPQHF. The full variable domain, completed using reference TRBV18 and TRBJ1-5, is NAGVMQNPRHLVRRRGQEARLRCSPMKGHSHVYWYRQLPEEGLKFMVYLQKENIIDESGMPKERFSAEFPKEGPSILRIQQVVRGDSAAYFCASSPPMGPPDQPQHFGDGTRLSIL.

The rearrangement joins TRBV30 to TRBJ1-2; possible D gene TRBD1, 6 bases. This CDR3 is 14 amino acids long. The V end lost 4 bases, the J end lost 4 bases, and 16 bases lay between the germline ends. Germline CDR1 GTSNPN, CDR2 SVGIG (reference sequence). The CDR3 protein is CAWNYKGDGYGYTF. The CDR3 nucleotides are TGTGCCTGGAACTATAAGGGGGACGGCTATGGCTACACCTTC.

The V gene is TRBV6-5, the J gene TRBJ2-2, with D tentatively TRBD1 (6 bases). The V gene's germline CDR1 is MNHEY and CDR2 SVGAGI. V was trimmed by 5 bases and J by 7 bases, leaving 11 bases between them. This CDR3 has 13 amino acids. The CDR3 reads CASSRLRGGELFF. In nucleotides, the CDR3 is TGTGCCAGCAGTCGCCTCAGGGGCGGGGAGCTGTTTTTT.

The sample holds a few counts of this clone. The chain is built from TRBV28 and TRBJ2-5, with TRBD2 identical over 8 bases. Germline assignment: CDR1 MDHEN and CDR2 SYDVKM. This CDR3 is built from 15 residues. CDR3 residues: CAIRSYGGARETQYF. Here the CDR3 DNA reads TGTGCGATACGGTCTTACGGGGGGGCCCGGGAGACCCAGTACTTC.

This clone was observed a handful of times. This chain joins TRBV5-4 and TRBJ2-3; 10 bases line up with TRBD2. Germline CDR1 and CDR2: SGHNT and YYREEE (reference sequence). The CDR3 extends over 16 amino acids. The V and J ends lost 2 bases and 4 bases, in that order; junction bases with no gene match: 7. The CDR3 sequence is CASSFPSGGVSDTQYF. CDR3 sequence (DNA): TGTGCCAGCAGCTTTCCCAGCGGGGGGGTATCAGATACGCAGTATTTT.

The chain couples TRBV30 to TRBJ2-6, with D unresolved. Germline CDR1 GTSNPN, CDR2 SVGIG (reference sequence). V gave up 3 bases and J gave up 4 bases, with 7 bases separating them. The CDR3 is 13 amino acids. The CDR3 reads CAWRFAGANVLTF. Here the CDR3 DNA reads TGTGCCTGGAGATTCGCGGGGGCCAACGTCCTGACTTTC.

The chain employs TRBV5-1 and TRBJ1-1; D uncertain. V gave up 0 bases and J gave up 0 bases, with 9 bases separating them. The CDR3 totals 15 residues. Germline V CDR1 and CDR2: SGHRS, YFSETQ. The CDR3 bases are TGCGCCAGCAGCTTGGAGGGCAGTTTGAACACTGAAGCTTTCTTT. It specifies CASSLEGSLNTEAFF.